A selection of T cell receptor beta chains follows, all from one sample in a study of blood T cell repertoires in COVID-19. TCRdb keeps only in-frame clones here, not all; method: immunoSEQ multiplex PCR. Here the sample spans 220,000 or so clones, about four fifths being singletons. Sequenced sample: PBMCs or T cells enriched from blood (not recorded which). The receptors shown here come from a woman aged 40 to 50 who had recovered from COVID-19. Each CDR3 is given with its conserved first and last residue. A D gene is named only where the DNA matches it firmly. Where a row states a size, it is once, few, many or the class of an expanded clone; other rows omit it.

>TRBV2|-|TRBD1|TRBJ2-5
TGTGCCAGCAATTGGGACAGTCGCCAAGAGACCCAGTACTTC
CASNWDSRQETQYF
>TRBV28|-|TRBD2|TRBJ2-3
TGTGCCAGCAGTTCCAGGACTAGCGGGAGTTATGATACGCAGTATTTT
CASSSRTSGSYDTQYF
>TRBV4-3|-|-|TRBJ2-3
TGCGCCAGCAGCCAAGATGTCGGGTACACAGATACGCAGTATTTT
CASSQDVGYTDTQYF
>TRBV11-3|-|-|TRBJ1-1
TGTGCCAGCAGCTTAGTGCGGGTCACTGAAGCTTTCTTT
CASSLVRVTEAFF
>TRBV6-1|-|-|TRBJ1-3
TGTGCCAGCAGTGAACTGGGAAACACCATATATTTT
CASSELGNTIYF
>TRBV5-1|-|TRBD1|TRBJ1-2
TGCGCCAGCGGACCGGACAGGGGGCAGGTTGGCTACACCTTC
CASGPDRGQVGYTF
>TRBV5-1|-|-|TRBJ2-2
TGCGCCAGCAGCTTGGTTGTGGGCGCCGGGGAGCTGTTTTTT
CASSLVVGAGELFF
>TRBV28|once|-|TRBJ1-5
TGTGCCAGCAGTTTAAGCCAGCCCCAGCATTTT
CASSLSQPQHF
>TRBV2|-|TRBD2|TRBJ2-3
TGTGCCAGCACCGGGACTAGCCCCGCCACAGATACGCAGTATTTT
CASTGTSPATDTQYF
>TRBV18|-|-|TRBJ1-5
TGTGCCAGCTCACCACTCTCCAGGGGTGGCAATCAGCCCCAGCATTTT
CASSPLSRGGNQPQHF
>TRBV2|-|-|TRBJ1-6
TGTGCCAGCATTCAACAGGCCCTATCCTATAATTCACCCCTCCACTTT
CASIQQALSYNSPLHF
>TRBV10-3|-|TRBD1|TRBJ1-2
TGTGCCATCAGCAAGACAGGGGGCGGTGATGGCTACACCTTC
CAISKTGGGDGYTF
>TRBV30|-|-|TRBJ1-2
TGTGCCTGGAGTAAAAATGGACATCTAAGCTACACCTTC
CAWSKNGHLSYTF
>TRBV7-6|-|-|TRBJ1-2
TGTGCCAGCAGCTTATCTCAGGGTGACGGCTACACCTTC
CASSLSQGDGYTF
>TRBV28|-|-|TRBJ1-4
TGTGCCAGCAGCGGGGGGCGCCGGGAAAAACTGTTTTTT
CASSGGRREKLFF
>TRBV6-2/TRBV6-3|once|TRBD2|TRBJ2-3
TGTGCCAGCAGTACTAGCGGAACGCAGTATTTT
CASSTSGTQYF
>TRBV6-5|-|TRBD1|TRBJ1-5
TGTGCCAGCAGGGTACAGGGGGCTCTGAATCAGCCCCAGCATTTT
CASRVQGALNQPQHF
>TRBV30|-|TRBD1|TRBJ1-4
TGTGCCTGGGGGACAGTTGAAAAACTGTTTTTT
CAWGTVEKLFF
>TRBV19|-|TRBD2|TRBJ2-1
TGTGCCAGTACTATAGCGGGTCTCAATGAGCAGTTCTTC
CASTIAGLNEQFF
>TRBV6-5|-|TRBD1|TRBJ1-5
TGTGCCAGCAGCTATAGACAGGGAGATCAGCCCCAGCATTTT
CASSYRQGDQPQHF
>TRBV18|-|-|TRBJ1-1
TGTGCCAGCTCACCACAGTCAGGGAAAAACACTGAAGCTTTCTTT
CASSPQSGKNTEAFF
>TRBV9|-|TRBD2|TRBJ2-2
TGTGCCAGCAGCGTTCGGACTAGCGGAACCGGGGAGCTGTTTTTT
CASSVRTSGTGELFF
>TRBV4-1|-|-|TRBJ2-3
TGCGCCAGCAGCCAAGGGCGGAGCCACAGCACAGATACGCAGTATTTT
CASSQGRSHSTDTQYF
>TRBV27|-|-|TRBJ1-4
TGTGCCAGCAGTTTATCCCCCGGGGCAACTAATGAAAAACTGTTTTTT
CASSLSPGATNEKLFF
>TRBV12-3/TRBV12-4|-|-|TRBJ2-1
TGTGCCAGCAGTTCTACCTACAATGAGCAGTTCTTC
CASSSTYNEQFF
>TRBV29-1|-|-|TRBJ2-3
TGCAGCGTTGAAGGGGTTATGGGTAGGGGTGGTGATACGCAGTATTTT
CSVEGVMGRGGDTQYF
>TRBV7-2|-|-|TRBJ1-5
TGTGCCAGCAGTACGACGGGTTTCAATCAGCCCCAGCATTTT
CASSTTGFNQPQHF
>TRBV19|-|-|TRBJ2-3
TGTGCCAGTACGAGAGGCACAGATACGCAGTATTTT
CASTRGTDTQYF
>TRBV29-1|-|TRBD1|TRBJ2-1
TGCAGCGTTGGGGGACAGGGCTCCTACAATGAGCAGTTCTTC
CSVGGQGSYNEQFF
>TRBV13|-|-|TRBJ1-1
TGTGCCAGCAGCTTAGGGTCGCGCACTGAAGCTTTCTTT
CASSLGSRTEAFF
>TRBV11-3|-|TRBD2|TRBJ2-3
TGTGCCAGCAGCTTGGGGGGTAGCGGGGCTGATACGCAGTATTTT
CASSLGGSGADTQYF
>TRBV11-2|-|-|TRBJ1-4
TGTGCCAGCAGCTTAGATGGGGGGGAAAAACTGTTTTTT
CASSLDGGEKLFF
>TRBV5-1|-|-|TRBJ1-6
TGCGCCAGCAGCTTGGCCGGGGATCAGGGGATTTCACCCCTCCACTTT
CASSLAGDQGISPLHF
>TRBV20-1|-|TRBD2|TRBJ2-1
TGCAGTGCTATAGAGCGGGGGGAGTGCGTCTTC
CSAIERGECVF
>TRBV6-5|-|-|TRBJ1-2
TGTGCCAGCAGTTACGAGGGGGTGAGTGGCTACACCTTC
CASSYEGVSGYTF
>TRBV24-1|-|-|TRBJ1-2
TGTGCCACCAGTGATTTTACGGGGGGCGATGGCTACACCTTC
CATSDFTGGDGYTF
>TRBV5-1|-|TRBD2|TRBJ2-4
TGCGCCAGCAGCTTGACAAGCGGGAGGGCCGTCAAAAACATTCAGTACTTC
CASSLTSGRAVKNIQYF
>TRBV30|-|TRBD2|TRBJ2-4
TGTGCCTGGAGTATAAAGCGGGAGGGAAACATTCAGTACTTC
CAWSIKREGNIQYF
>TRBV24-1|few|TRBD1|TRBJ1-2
TGTGCCACCAGTGCCGACAGGGAGGACTATGGCTACACCTTC
CATSADREDYGYTF
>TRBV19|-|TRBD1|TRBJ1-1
TGTGCCAGTAGTAGAGGGGGCCTGGTCACTGAAGCTTTCTTT
CASSRGGLVTEAFF
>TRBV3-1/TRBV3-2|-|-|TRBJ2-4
TGTGCCAGCAGCCACTTGGAGAACAAAAACATTCAGTACTTC
CASSHLENKNIQYF